These T cell receptor beta chains were read from a single sample in a study of blood T cells in healthy people across ages. Using its own MiXCR run on the 5' RACE reads, TCRdb lists one record per CDR3 protein. The sample holds about 1.4 million distinct CDR3 sequences, approximately 60% seen once. Input material: blood. All receptors come from a man younger than 35 in good health. The conserved cysteine and the conserved F or W are not part of the CDR3 here. D genes are given only for firm matches.

V gene: TRBV27
D gene: -
CDR3 protein: ASSLSGEAF

V gene: TRBV20-1
D gene: TRBD2
CDR3 protein: SAPPALAGVAETQY

V gene: TRBV6-6
D gene: -
CDR3 protein: ASSPYLTGDEKLF

V gene: TRBV6-1
D gene: TRBD1
CDR3 protein: ASRSGQVSSYNEQF

V gene: TRBV4-1
D gene: TRBD1
CDR3 protein: ASSQDLGGLNSNQPQH

V gene: TRBV5-1
D gene: TRBD2
CDR3 protein: ASSLREGLNEQF

V gene: TRBV6-5
D gene: -
CDR3 protein: ASSSWGPEAF

V gene: TRBV10-3
D gene: TRBD2
CDR3 protein: AIRATPGLLLSDNYEQY

V gene: TRBV12-3/TRBV12-4
D gene: TRBD1
CDR3 protein: ASSPQGAGGYT

V gene: TRBV4-2
D gene: TRBD1
CDR3 protein: ASSHVGQGGSGNTIY

V gene: TRBV27
D gene: -
CDR3 protein: ASKGNYYGYT

V gene: TRBV11-2
D gene: -
CDR3 protein: ASTSGRGSTDTQY

V gene: TRBV15
D gene: -
CDR3 protein: ATSRDLTVWSYGYT

V gene: TRBV11-2
D gene: TRBD1
CDR3 protein: ASSLDLGTGVSDTQY

V gene: TRBV20-1
D gene: TRBD1
CDR3 protein: SAPGDRYTEAF